This T cell receptor (beta chain) was retrieved from a study of cytomegalovirus exposure and HLA in healthy donors. Details on this clone: The target antigen is unknown.

The primer mix had 60 Vbeta and 13 Jbeta primers. Profiled with immunoSEQ multiplex PCR; TCRdb holds only in-frame clones, not every one. The data contain 150,000 to 200,000 clones, more than 70% of them singletons. Notes on the study in general: As was reported, the HLA-A and HLA-B alleles of most subjects were accurately predicted from TCR beta sequences. Researchers had no immune exposure information except CMV serostatus available. A few V segments could not be told apart, such as TRBV6-2 and TRBV6-3, and were left out.

Germline V gene data show CDR1 as MDHEN and CDR2 as SYDVKM. The CDR3 sequence is 13 residues long. Trimming removed 3 bases from V and 4 bases from J, with 10 bases in between. The rearrangement links TRBV28 to TRBJ2-7; perhaps TRBD2 as D (6 bases). The origin of this receptor is a male donor in good health and CMV-seronegative. Sequenced material: PBMCs. CDR3 residues: CASSFGGVYEQYF. CDR3 sequence (DNA): TGTGCCAGCAGTTTCGGGGGAGTGTACGAGCAGTACTTC.